This T cell receptor beta chain originates from a study of T cells in narcolepsy. As for the study in general: Patients with NT1 or NT2 and healthy control donors were enrolled.

This clone was recorded once. The antigen is undetermined. Points from the study as a whole: Some memory CD4+ repertoires had no autoreactive clone sequences. Comparing one patient's CSF and blood CD4+ clonotypes highlighted HCRT- and TRIB2-specific autoreactive clonotypes.

Only in-frame clones appear in the TCRdb table, and some are missing; sequencing was by immunoSEQ multiplex PCR. The table has tens of thousands of clones, around 78% seen once; the top ten hold 3% to 3.5%. The V end was cut by 6 bases, the J end by 1 base, with 12 bases between. Per the germline V gene, CDR1 is MGHDK and CDR2 is SYGVNS. The CDR3 totals 14 residues. Source material: CD45RA- memory CD4+ T cells from PBMCs. The receptor was isolated from a human donor with narcolepsy. This rearrangement joins TRBV25-1 to TRBJ1-1; D is undetermined. The CDR3 bases are TGTGCCAGCAGGCCCGACGGGAAGAACACTGAAGCTTTCTTT. Encoded protein: CASRPDGKNTEAFF.